This entry is about one T cell receptor beta chain. This specimen belongs to a study of blood T cell repertoires in COVID-19. Study-level background: From the United States, Italy and Spain came samples of acute and convalescent COVID-19. From T cells, B-cell-depleted T cells, or PBMCs came the material, which was cDNA or gDNA.

As handled by the study authors: By means of reference gene primer amplification, nucleated cell counts were estimated. Using immunoSEQ multiplex PCR, the repertoire was profiled, and TCRdb retains in-frame clones only, with some absent. V and J calls and clone size are given by that table; D and trimming were obtained from the DNA. The sample records roughly 290,000 clones, 89% being singletons. The CDR3 is 19 residues long. The gene calls are TRBV1 and TRBJ1-5. TRBV1 has pseudogene status. The TCR sequence derives from an older woman with acute or convalescent COVID-19. The sample comprised peripheral blood. Here the CDR3 DNA reads TGCACCAGCAGCCAAGTGAGTAGCCCGGGGGACCTCGGCAATCAGCCCCAGCATTTT. Translated: CTSSQVSSPGDLGNQPQHF.